This passage covers 4 T cell receptor beta chains from one sample sequenced in a study of shared clonotypes between healthy human individuals. Profiling relied on immunoSEQ multiplex PCR, and the TCRdb table lists in-frame clones only, not all of them. The sample includes over 2 million clones, around 92% of them seen just once. The sample consisted of naive CD4+ T cells from PBMCs. Subset defined: CD45RA+ positively selected. These receptors were taken from a man aged 18 to 29 in good health. Some clones in this sample may be carry-over from other donors' samples.

This chain joins TRBV19 and TRBJ2-1; TRBD1 agrees at 7 bases. Germline V gene data show CDR1 as LNHDA and CDR2 as SQIVND (reference sequence). The CDR3 loop spans 16 amino acids. V lost 6 bases to trimming and J lost 4 bases; unmatched junction nucleotides: 12. The CDR3 sequence: CASSTAGTASYNEQFF. CDR3 DNA: TGTGCCAGTAGCACTGCCGGGACAGCCTCTTACAATGAGCAGTTCTTC.

The V call is TRBV30, the J call TRBJ2-4; the D gene could be TRBD1 or TRBD2 (6 bases each). Germline loops: CDR1 GTSNPN, CDR2 SVGIG (reference sequence). Trimming shortened V by 3 bases and J by 0 bases, and 24 bases separated the two germline ends. The CDR3 extends over 19 amino acids. CDR3 residues: CAWSSTRGFLAGAKNIQYF. The DNA of the CDR3 is TGTGCCTGGAGCTCGACTAGGGGGTTTCTGGCGGGAGCCAAAAACATTCAGTACTTC.

The table lists this clone with a count of one. The chain combines TRBV7-2 with TRBJ2-7, with D possibly being TRBD1 (5 bases). V lost 5 bases and J lost 0, with 14 bases in between. The CDR3 length is 15 residues. Germline loops: CDR1 SGHTA, CDR2 FQGNSA. CDR3 in amino acids: CASSARQPLSYEQYF. CDR3 DNA: TGTGCCAGCAGCGCCCGACAGCCCCTCTCCTACGAGCAGTACTTC.

This chain connects TRBV9 to TRBJ2-7; D is perhaps TRBD1 (7 bases). CDR3 size: 15 residues. V was clipped by 3 bases and J by 2 bases, with 15 bases between them. In germline, CDR1 is SGDLS, CDR2 YYNGEE. The CDR3 is CASSEGGGTAYEQYF. Written as DNA, the CDR3 is TGTGCCAGCAGCGAGGGAGGTGGGACAGCCTACGAGCAGTACTTC.